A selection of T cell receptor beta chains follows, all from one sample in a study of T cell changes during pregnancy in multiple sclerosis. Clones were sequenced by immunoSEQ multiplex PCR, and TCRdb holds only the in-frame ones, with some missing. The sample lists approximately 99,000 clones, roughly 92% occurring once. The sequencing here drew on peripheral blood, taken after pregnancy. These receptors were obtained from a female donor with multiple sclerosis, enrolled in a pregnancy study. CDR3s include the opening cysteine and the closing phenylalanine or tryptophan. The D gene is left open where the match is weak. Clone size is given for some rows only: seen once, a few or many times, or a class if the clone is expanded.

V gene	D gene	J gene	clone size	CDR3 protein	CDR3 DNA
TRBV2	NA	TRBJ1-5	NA	CASSEALLEGSNGNQPQHF	TGTGCCAGCAGTGAAGCGCTTCTGGAGGGAAGTAATGGCAATCAGCCCCAGCATTTT
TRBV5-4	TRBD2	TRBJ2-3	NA	CASSQLAAEGNTQYF	TGTGCCAGCAGTCAGCTAGCGGCAGAGGGGAATACGCAGTATTTT
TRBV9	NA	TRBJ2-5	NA	CASSVAVSVQETQYF	TGTGCCAGCAGCGTAGCGGTTAGCGTCCAAGAGACCCAGTACTTC
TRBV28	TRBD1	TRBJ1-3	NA	CASSRRQGSGNTIYF	TGTGCCAGCAGTCGGCGACAGGGATCAGGAAACACCATATATTTT
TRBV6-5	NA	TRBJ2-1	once	CASSNDWSSYNEQFF	TGTGCCAGCAGTAATGACTGGTCCTCCTACAATGAGCAGTTCTTC
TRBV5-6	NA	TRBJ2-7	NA	CASNFQKEQYF	TGTGCCAGCAACTTCCAGAAGGAGCAGTACTTC
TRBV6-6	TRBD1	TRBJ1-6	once	CASRGQANSPLHF	TGTGCCAGCAGAGGACAGGCAAATTCACCCCTCCACTTT
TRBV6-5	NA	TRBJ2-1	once	CASSGWAWPAMEQFF	TGTGCCAGCAGTGGGTGGGCATGGCCGGCCATGGAGCAGTTCTTC
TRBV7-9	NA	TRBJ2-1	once	CASSRSYNEQFF	TGTGCCAGCAGCCGTTCGTACAATGAGCAGTTCTTC
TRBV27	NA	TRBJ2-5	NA	CASHLRPEAKHSSETQYF	TGTGCCAGCCACCTTCGACCCGAGGCCAAGCATTCTTCGGAGACCCAGTACTTC
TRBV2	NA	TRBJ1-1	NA	CASSGGTVNTEAFF	TGTGCCAGCAGTGGCGGAACCGTGAACACTGAAGCTTTCTTT
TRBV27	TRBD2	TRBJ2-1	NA	CASSLRLAGANEQFF	TGTGCCAGCAGCCTGAGGCTAGCGGGAGCTAATGAGCAGTTCTTC
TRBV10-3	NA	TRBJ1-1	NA	CAISEAGEGTEAFF	TGTGCCATCAGTGAGGCAGGGGAGGGCACTGAAGCTTTCTTT
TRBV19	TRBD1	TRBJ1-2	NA	CASSYGGTGGYGYTF	TGTGCCAGTAGTTACGGCGGGACAGGGGGCTATGGCTACACCTTC
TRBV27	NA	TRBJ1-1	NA	CASSLTADSMNTEAFF	TGTGCCAGCAGTTTAACGGCGGACAGTATGAACACTGAAGCTTTCTTT
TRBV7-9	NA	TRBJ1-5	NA	CASSLGGQPNQPQHF	TGTGCCAGCAGCTTAGGGGGGCAGCCAAATCAGCCCCAGCATTTT
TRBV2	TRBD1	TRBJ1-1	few	CASRGGQGFTEAFF	TGTGCCAGCAGGGGAGGACAGGGTTTTACTGAAGCTTTCTTT
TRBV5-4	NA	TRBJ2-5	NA	CASSLDPGSQETQYF	TGTGCCAGCAGCTTGGATCCGGGGAGCCAAGAGACCCAGTACTTC
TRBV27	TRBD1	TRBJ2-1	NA	CASSTQGVRQFF	TGTGCCAGCAGTACACAGGGGGTAAGGCAGTTCTTC
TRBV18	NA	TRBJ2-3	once	CASSPSAASTDTQYF	TGTGCCAGCTCACCTAGCGCTGCTAGCACAGATACGCAGTATTTT
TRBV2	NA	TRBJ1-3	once	CASTQRAHRILENTIYF	TGTGCCAGCACCCAAAGGGCCCACAGGATCTTGGAAAACACCATATATTTT
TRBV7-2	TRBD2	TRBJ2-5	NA	CASSLGLAGSETQYF	TGTGCCAGCAGCTTAGGACTAGCGGGTTCAGAGACCCAGTACTTC
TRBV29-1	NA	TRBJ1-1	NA	CSVGGRSNTEAFF	TGCAGCGTGGGGGGACGGAGTAACACTGAAGCTTTCTTT
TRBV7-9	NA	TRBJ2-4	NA	CASSLVGRRAKNIQYF	TGTGCCAGCAGCTTAGTGGGAAGGAGGGCCAAAAACATTCAGTACTTC
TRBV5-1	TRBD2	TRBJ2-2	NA	CASSLTSGSSTGELFF	TGCGCCAGCAGCTTGACTAGCGGGAGTAGTACCGGGGAGCTGTTTTTT
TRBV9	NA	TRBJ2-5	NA	CASSYTSGGVETQYF	TGTGCCAGCAGCTATACCTCGGGGGGCGTGGAGACCCAGTACTTC
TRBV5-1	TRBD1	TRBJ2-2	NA	CASSHRTGGWTGELFF	TGCGCCAGCAGCCACCGGACAGGGGGTTGGACCGGGGAGCTGTTTTTT
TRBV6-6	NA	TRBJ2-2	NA	CASSLTRPGELFF	TGTGCCAGCAGTTTGACTCGACCCGGGGAGCTGTTTTTT
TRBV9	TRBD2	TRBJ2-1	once	CASSPRMVGLAGVEQFF	TGTGCCAGCAGCCCCCGAATGGTGGGACTAGCGGGAGTTGAGCAGTTCTTC
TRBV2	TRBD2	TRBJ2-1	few	CASRDSGRSYNEQFF	TGTGCCAGCAGGGATAGCGGGCGCTCCTACAATGAGCAGTTCTTC
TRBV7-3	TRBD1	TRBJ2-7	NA	CASSLGDRGFYEQYF	TGTGCCAGCAGCTTAGGGGACAGGGGTTTTTACGAGCAGTACTTC
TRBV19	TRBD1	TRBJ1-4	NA	CASGTGGEKLFF	TGTGCCAGCGGGACAGGGGGTGAAAAACTGTTTTTT
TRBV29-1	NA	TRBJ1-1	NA	CSVGRGLNTEAFF	TGCAGCGTTGGCAGGGGCCTGAACACTGAAGCTTTCTTT
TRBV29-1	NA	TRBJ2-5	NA	CSVESYGLETQYF	TGCAGCGTTGAAAGTTATGGGCTAGAGACCCAGTACTTC
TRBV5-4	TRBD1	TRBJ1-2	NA	CASSLGGTGTFLGYTF	TGTGCCAGCAGCTTGGGGGGGACAGGGACCTTCCTCGGCTACACCTTC
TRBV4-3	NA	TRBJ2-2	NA	CASSQVGSTGELFF	TGCGCCAGCAGCCAAGTCGGTAGCACCGGGGAGCTGTTTTTT
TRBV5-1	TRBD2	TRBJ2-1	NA	CASSLGTSGVEQFF	TGCGCCAGCAGCTTGGGGACTAGCGGCGTGGAGCAGTTCTTC
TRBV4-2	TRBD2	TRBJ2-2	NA	CASSQDPTAGGNTGELFF	TGTGCCAGCAGCCAAGATCCCACGGCGGGAGGTAACACCGGGGAGCTGTTTTTT
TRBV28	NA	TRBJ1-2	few	CASSQNYGYTF	TGTGCCAGCAGTCAGAACTATGGCTACACCTTC
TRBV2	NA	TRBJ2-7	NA	CASSERGGSYEQYF	TGTGCCAGCAGTGAAAGGGGGGGGTCCTACGAGCAGTACTTC
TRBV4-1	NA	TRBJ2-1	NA	CASSQTGAYNEQFF	TGCGCCAGCAGCCAAACGGGAGCCTACAATGAGCAGTTCTTC
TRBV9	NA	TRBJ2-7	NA	CASSAHRDLDYEQYF	TGTGCCAGCAGCGCACACCGGGACTTGGACTACGAGCAGTACTTC
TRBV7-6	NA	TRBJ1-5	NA	CASSLSGGQPQHF	TGTGCCAGCAGCTTAAGCGGGGGTCAGCCCCAGCATTTT
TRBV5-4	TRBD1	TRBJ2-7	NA	CASSRPGQGAYEQYF	TGTGCCAGCAGCCGGCCGGGACAGGGGGCTTACGAGCAGTACTTC
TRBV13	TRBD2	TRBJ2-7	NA	CASSLRGLAGSDEQYF	TGTGCCAGCAGCTTACGAGGGCTAGCGGGATCCGACGAGCAGTACTTC
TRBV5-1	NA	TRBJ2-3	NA	CASSLASPDTQYF	TGCGCCAGCAGCTTGGCCTCCCCAGATACGCAGTATTTT
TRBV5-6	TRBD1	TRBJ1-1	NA	CASSRTGNTEAFF	TGTGCCAGCAGTAGGACAGGGAACACTGAAGCTTTCTTT
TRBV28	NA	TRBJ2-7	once	CASSLLDGQAFPYEQYF	TGTGCCAGCAGTTTACTAGACGGACAAGCCTTCCCCTACGAGCAGTACTTC